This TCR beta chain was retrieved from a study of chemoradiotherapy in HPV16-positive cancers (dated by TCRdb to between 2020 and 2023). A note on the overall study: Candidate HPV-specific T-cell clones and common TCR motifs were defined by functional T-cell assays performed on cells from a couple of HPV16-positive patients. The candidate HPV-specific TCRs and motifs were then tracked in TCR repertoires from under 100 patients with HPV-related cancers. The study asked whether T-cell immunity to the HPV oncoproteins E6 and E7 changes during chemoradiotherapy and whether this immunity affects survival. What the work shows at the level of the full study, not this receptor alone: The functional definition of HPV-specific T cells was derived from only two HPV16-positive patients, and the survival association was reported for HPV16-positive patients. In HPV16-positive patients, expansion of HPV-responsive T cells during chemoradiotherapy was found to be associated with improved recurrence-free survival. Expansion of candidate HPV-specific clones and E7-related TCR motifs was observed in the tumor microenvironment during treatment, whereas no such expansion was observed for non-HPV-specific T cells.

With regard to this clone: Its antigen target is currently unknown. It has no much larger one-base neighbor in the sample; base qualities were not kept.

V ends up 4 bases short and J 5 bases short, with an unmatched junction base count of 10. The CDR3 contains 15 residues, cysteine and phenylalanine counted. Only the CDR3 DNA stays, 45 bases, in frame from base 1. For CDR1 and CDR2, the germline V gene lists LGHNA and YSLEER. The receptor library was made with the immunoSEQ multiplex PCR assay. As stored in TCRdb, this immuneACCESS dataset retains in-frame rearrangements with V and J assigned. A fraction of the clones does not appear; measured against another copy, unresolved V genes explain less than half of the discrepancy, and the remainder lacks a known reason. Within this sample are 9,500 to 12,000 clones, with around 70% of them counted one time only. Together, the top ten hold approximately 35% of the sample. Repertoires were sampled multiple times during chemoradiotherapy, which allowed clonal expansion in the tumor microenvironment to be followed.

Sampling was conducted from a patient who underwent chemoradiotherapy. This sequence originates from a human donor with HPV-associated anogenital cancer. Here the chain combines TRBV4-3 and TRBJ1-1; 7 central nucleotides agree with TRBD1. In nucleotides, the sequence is TGCGCCAGCAGCCCGGTGGGCAGGGGGAATACTGAAGCTTTCTTT. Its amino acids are CASSPVGRGNTEAFF.